This T cell receptor (beta chain) was found in a study of blood T cell repertoires in COVID-19. This CDR3 region has 15 residues. Germline-derived CDR1 and CDR2 are SGHKS and YYEKEE (reference sequence). Between the trimmed V and J ends, which lost 0 bases and 4 bases, there was a span of 11 bases. The table came from immunoSEQ multiplex PCR; TCRdb's copy has only in-frame clones and leaves some out. The table includes 150,000 to 200,000 clones, approximately 84% detected once. The chain joins TRBV5-5 to TRBJ2-1, with D possibly being TRBD1 (6 bases). This sequence was found in a woman older than 75 with acute or convalescent COVID-19. The sequenced sample was peripheral blood. DNA for the CDR3: TGTGCCAGCAGCTTGGATCCAGGGGTATACAATGAGCAGTTCTTC. Protein product: CASSLDPGVYNEQFF.